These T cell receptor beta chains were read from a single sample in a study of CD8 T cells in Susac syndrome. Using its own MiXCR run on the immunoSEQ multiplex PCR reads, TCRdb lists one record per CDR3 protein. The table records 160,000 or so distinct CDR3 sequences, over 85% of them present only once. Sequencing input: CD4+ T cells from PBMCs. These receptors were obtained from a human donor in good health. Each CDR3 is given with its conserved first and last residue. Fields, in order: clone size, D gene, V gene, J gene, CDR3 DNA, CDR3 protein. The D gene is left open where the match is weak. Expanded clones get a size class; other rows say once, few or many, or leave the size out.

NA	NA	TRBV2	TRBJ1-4	TGTGCCAGTCGGCGGGACTATAATGAAAAACTGTTTTTT	CASRRDYNEKLFF
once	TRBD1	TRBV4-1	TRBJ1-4	TGCGCCAGCTCCCGACAGGGGGCAACTAATGAAAAACTGTTTTTT	CASSRQGATNEKLFF
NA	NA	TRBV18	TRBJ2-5	TGTGCCAGCGGAGGGACGAGGGAGACCCAGTACTTC	CASGGTRETQYF
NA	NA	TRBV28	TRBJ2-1	TGTGCCAGCGGCCAATTAACAGGGATAGTGAATGAGCAGTTCTTC	CASGQLTGIVNEQFF
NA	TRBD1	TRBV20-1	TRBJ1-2	TGCAGTGCTCCCCGACAGGGCGGAGGCTACACCTTC	CSAPRQGGGYTF
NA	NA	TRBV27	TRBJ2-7	TGTGCCAGCAGTTTAGGAGACAGAACCGGCGAGCAGTACTTC	CASSLGDRTGEQYF
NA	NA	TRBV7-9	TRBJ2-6	TGTGCCAGCAGCTCCTATTTACGGGACTCTGGGGCCAACGTCCTGACTTTC	CASSSYLRDSGANVLTF
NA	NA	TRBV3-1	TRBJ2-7	TGTGCCAGCAGCCAAGATCCGGGGCTCCACGAGCAGTACTTC	CASSQDPGLHEQYF
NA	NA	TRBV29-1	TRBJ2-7	TGCAGCGTCGTCTTCACTCACAGCTACGAGCAGTACTTC	CSVVFTHSYEQYF
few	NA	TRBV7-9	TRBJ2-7	TGTGCCAGCAGCCCACAGGAAGAATCCTACGAGCAGTACTTC	CASSPQEESYEQYF
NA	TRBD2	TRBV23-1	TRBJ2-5	TGCGCCAGCAGTCAACCTAGCGGGGGGTTATCAAAAGAGACCCAGTACTTC	CASSQPSGGLSKETQYF
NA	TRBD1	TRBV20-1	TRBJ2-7	TGCAGTGCTAGAGGGACAGGGTCCTACGAGCAGTACTTC	CSARGTGSYEQYF
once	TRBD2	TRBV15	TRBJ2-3	TGTGCCACCAGCGGAGAGCGGGGAGGGTTGACAGATACGCAGTATTTT	CATSGERGGLTDTQYF
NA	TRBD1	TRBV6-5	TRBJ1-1	TGTGCCAGCAGCCCCGGGACAGGGTACACTGAAGCTTTCTTT	CASSPGTGYTEAFF
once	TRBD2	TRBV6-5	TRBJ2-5	TGTGCCAGCAGACTCCTTGGGGCGGGGGAAGAGACCCAGTACTTC	CASRLLGAGEETQYF
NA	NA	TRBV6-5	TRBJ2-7	TGTGCCAGCAGTTACTCGAGAGGCTCCTACGAGCAGTACTTC	CASSYSRGSYEQYF
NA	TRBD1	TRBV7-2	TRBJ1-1	TGTGCCAGCAGCCTGGGACAGGTGAACACTGAAGCTTTCTTT	CASSLGQVNTEAFF
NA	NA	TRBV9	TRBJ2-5	TGTGCCAGCAGCTACGGGGTCCAAGAGACCCAGTACTTC	CASSYGVQETQYF
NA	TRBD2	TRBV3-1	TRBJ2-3	TGTGCCAGCAGCCAAACTAGCGGAGATACGCAGTATTTT	CASSQTSGDTQYF
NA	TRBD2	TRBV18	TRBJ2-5	TGTGCCAGCTCACCAATGGGAGCGGGGGCACAAGAGACCCAGTACTTC	CASSPMGAGAQETQYF
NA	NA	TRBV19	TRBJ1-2	TGTGCCAGTGCCAAACGGGGAGGAAACTATGGCTACACCTTC	CASAKRGGNYGYTF
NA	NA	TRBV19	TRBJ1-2	TGTGCCAGTAGACCCTGGACAAGAAACTATGGCTACACCTTC	CASRPWTRNYGYTF
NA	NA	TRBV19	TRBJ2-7	TGTGCCAGTAGTATAGATTGGGGATACGAGCAGTACTTC	CASSIDWGYEQYF